The clone carrying this TCR beta chain was detected once. Its antigen is as yet unknown. This record comes from a study of shared clonotypes between healthy human individuals. General study points: Sampling covered blood only; tissue repertoires likely differ.

Naivety among CD8 cells was defined by CD45RO negativity and positive CCR7 selection, thereby excluding terminally differentiated effector memory CD45RA+ cells. This CDR3 is 14 amino acids long. Germline CDR1 SEHNR, CDR2 FQNEAQ (reference sequence). V was trimmed by 2 bases and J by 2 bases, leaving 10 bases between them. The genomic DNA of each subset was split evenly across several immunoSEQ plates. Sorted subsets were amplified in replicate PCRs using approximately 0.2 ug DNA, some 31,000 T cell genomes. Clones were sequenced by immunoSEQ multiplex PCR, and TCRdb holds only the in-frame ones, with some missing. Of hundreds of thousands of clones in the sample, approximately 96% were seen once.

The receptor comes from a woman in her 30s in good health. Sequencing input: naive CD8+ T cells sorted from blood. This chain connects TRBV7-9 to TRBJ2-7; no firm D call. The CDR3 is CASSLLKSTYEQYF. The CDR3, as DNA: TGTGCCAGCAGCTTACTGAAGTCCACCTACGAGCAGTACTTC. Combining the CDR3 with reference TRBV7-9 and TRBJ2-7 gives the whole variable domain DTGVSQNPRHKITKRGQNVTFRCDPISEHNRLYWYRQTLGQGPEFLTYFQNEAQLEKSRLLSDRFSAERPKGSFSTLEIQRTEQGDSAMYLCASSLLKSTYEQYFGPGTRLTVT.